The next 14 T cell receptor beta chains were all read from a single sample in a study of T-cell memory formation after mild COVID-19. TCRdb itself ran the 5' RACE reads through MiXCR, one entry per CDR3 protein. The data show around 210,000 distinct CDR3 sequences, about 9.2% seen once. Sequencing was done on a sample of PBMCs or a T cell subset sorted from them (not recorded which). The receptors were gathered from a man aged 18 to 30 who had mild COVID-19 (a few samples of this study predate the infection). Cell type and time point are not known.

The CDR3 is CASSTRVGNQPQHF. The CDR3 DNA follows: TGTGCCAGCAGCACTAGGGTTGGGAATCAGCCCCAGCATTTT. This chain joins TRBV6-5 and TRBJ1-5; no clear D. Trimming stripped 6 bases from V and 4 bases from J, with 13 bases between. Germline assignment: CDR1 MNHEY and CDR2 SVGAGI. This CDR3 comprises 14 residues.

Only a few counts were recorded for this clonotype. The gene calls are TRBV10-3 and TRBJ1-1; D is unresolved. Germline V CDR1 and CDR2: ENHRY, SYGVKD. The CDR3 extends over 13 amino acids. V was pared by 4 bases and J by 0 bases, with 6 bases between. This CDR3 is CAISGWMNTEAFF. DNA of the CDR3: TGTGCCATCAGTGGTTGGATGAACACTGAAGCTTTCTTT.

At least ten counts were recorded for this clonotype. V is TRBV2 and J is TRBJ2-7; D unresolved. Germline assignment: CDR1 SNHLY and CDR2 FYNNEI. The CDR3 spans 12 residues. The ends were cut back, 6 bases at V and 6 bases at J, with 12 bases in the middle. The CDR3 region is CASRDPRFEQYF. CDR3 DNA sequence: TGTGCCAGCAGGGACCCCCGGTTCGAGCAGTACTTC.

The rearrangement joins TRBV29-1 to TRBJ2-2; perhaps TRBD1 as D (6 bases). V lost 5 bases and J 0 bases, leaving 7 bases between the germline ends. The CDR3 has 13 residues. Germline CDR1 is SQVTM and CDR2 is ANQGSEA. The CDR3 loop reads CSVRDTNTGELFF. The DNA of the CDR3 is TGCAGCGTTCGGGACACGAACACCGGGGAGCTGTTTTTT.

The sample holds many counts of this clonotype. The chain carries TRBV20-1 and TRBJ2-3; tentative D call: TRBD1 (6 bases). This CDR3 comprises 14 residues. CDR1 and CDR2 from the germline V gene are DFQATT and SNEGSKA (reference sequence). Trimming stripped 6 bases from V and 5 bases from J, with 18 bases between. CDR3 loop: CSAIQGSSGDTQYF. The CDR3 DNA sequence: TGCAGTGCGATACAGGGTAGTTCCGGAGATACGCAGTATTTT.

J is TRBJ1-5 and V is TRBV7-9; D is unresolved. V dropped 5 bases and J dropped 4 bases, with 12 bases sitting between them. The CDR3 has 14 residues. From germline, CDR1 is SEHNR and CDR2 FQNEAQ (reference sequence). CDR3 nucleotide sequence: TGTGCCAGCAGCGAAGACGGACCGAATCAGCCCCAGCATTTT. Amino acids: CASSEDGPNQPQHF.

This clonotype rates as medium-sized. This rearrangement joins TRBV11-2 to TRBJ1-6, with 8 nucleotides matching TRBD1. The V gene end was trimmed by 5 bases and the J gene end by 7 bases; junction bases not matched to a gene: 7. Germline lookup yields CDR1 SGHAT and CDR2 FQNNGV. The CDR3 consists of 15 residues. The CDR3 DNA sequence: TGTGCCAGCAGCAGACAGGGGCCTACCAATTCACCCCTCCACTTT. This sequence encodes CASSRQGPTNSPLHF.

This clonotype was found many times. This rearrangement joins TRBV7-2 to TRBJ2-7, with D perhaps matching TRBD2 (5 bases). The V end lost 5 bases, the J end lost 6 bases, and 14 bases lay between the germline ends. This CDR3 is 13 amino acids long. Germline assignment: CDR1 SGHTA and CDR2 FQGNSA. The CDR3 reads CASSPAGVSEQYV. The CDR3 DNA follows: TGTGCCAGCAGCCCCGCCGGGGTAAGCGAGCAGTACGTC.

This clonotype was seen more than once but under ten times. The gene calls are TRBV6-6 and TRBJ1-5; D is perhaps TRBD1 (5 bases). The CDR3 covers 14 residues. The germline gives CDR1 MNHNY, CDR2 SVGAGI (reference sequence). Trimming pared 2 bases from V and 3 bases from J, leaving 8 bases between. CDR3 protein: CASSYGGFNQPQHF. CDR3 coding DNA: TGTGCCAGCAGTTACGGGGGGTTCAATCAGCCCCAGCATTTT.

This clonotype was picked up a small number of times. The CDR3 reads CASKRAAQTGANVLTF. The CDR3, as DNA: TGTGCCAGTAAACGGGCTGCCCAGACTGGGGCCAACGTCCTGACTTTC. The genes are TRBV19 and TRBJ2-6; no reliable D call. The CDR3 sequence is 16 residues long. Germline values: CDR1 LNHDA, CDR2 SQIVND (reference sequence). The V gene lost 7 bases and the J gene lost 2 bases, with 15 bases spanning the gap. Combining the CDR3 with reference TRBV19 and TRBJ2-6 gives the whole variable domain DGGITQSPKYLFRKEGQNVTLSCEQNLNHDAMYWYRQDPGQGLRLIYYSQIVNDFQKGDIAEGYSVSREKKESFPLTVTSAQKNPTAFYLCASKRAAQTGANVLTFGAGSRLTVL.

This clonotype has at least ten counts. The rearrangement links TRBV4-3 to TRBJ2-3, with 8 bases matching TRBD2. The CDR3 loop spans 17 amino acids. With 0 bases clipped from V and 1 base from J, the junction kept 6 bases outside the gene matches. Germline V CDR1 and CDR2: LGHNA, YSLEER. CDR3 residues: CASSQDQAGVGTDTQYF. The CDR3 DNA reads TGCGCCAGCAGCCAAGATCAAGCGGGGGTCGGCACAGATACGCAGTATTTT.

CDR3 in DNA: TGCAGTGCCCTTGAGACAGGGGGCCCCGGGGAGCTGTTTTTT. The encoded protein is CSALETGGPGELFF. V and J are TRBV20-1 and TRBJ2-2, with 10 nucleotides matching TRBD1. Per germline, CDR1 DFQATT and CDR2 SNEGSKA (reference sequence). The CDR3 totals 14 residues. V was clipped by 6 bases and J by 6 bases; unmatched bases: 7.

This clonotype has just a few counts. The chain carries TRBV6-5 and TRBJ2-7, with D perhaps matching TRBD1 or TRBD2 (5 bases each). The CDR3 spans 14 residues. Germline CDR1 reads MNHEY; CDR2 reads SVGAGI. Between the trimmed V and J ends, which lost 6 bases and 1 base, there was a span of 13 bases. The CDR3: CASRSGTGSYEQYF. The CDR3 coding sequence is TGTGCCAGCAGGTCCGGGACGGGGTCCTACGAGCAGTACTTC.

This clonotype showed up just a few times. This rearrangement joins TRBV20-1 to TRBJ1-3, with a weak D call TRBD1 (6 bases). CDR1 is DFQATT, CDR2 SNEGSKA, per germline (reference sequence). The CDR3 has 14 residues. Deletions cut 6 bases from V and 0 bases from J, with 12 bases between. CDR3 DNA sequence: TGCAGTGCATCAGGGGAACCCTCTGGAAACACCATATATTTT. It encodes CSASGEPSGNTIYF.